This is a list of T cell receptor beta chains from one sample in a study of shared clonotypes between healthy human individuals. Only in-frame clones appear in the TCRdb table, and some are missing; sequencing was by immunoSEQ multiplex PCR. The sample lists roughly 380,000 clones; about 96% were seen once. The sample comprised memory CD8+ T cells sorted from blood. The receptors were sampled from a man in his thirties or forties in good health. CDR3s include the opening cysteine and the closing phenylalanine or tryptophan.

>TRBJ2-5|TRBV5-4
CASSPAETAARETQYF
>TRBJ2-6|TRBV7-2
CASAPQGRAAGANVLTF
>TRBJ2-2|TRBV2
CASRGTSGTGELFF
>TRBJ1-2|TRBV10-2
CASNQGLIANYGYTF
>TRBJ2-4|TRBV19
CASSKEGAKNIQYF
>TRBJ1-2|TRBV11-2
CASSLKGAFGYTF
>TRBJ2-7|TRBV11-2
CASSSTTGDYEQYF
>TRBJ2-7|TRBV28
CASTQGYEQYF
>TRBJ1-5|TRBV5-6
CASSLRGEMQPQHF
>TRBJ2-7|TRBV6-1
CASRGSAGGVYF
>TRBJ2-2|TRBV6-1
CASSKQGRGELFF
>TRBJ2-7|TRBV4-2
CASSQVRAVYEQYF
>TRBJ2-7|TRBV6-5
CASSYRSGRAYEQYF
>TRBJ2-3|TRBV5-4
CASSLGTGADTQYF
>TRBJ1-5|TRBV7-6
CASSLAPGQTQPQHF
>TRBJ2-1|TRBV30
CAWSGGEQFF
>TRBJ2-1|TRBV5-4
CASSSGVAGVKYNEQFF
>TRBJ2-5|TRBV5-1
CASSLRFAGETQYF